This T cell receptor beta chain was sequenced in a study of cytotoxic CD8 clonotypes in ibrutinib-treated CLL. Study context: Partial response occurred in roughly 25 patients and complete response in 2; at median about 70 months, around 14 remained remitted and approximately twelve progressed.

This CDR3 contains 15 residues. Germline CDR1 ENHRY, CDR2 SYGVKD. V shed 0 bases and J 3 bases; nucleotides not matched to a gene: 4. The repertoire was sequenced with immunoSEQ multiplex PCR; TCRdb's copy has only in-frame clones and lacks some. The sample lists around 14,000 clones, approximately 70% seen once, with approximately 5.5% in the top ten. The source was PBMCs, collected before ibrutinib treatment. The origin of this receptor is a human donor with chronic lymphocytic leukemia. The rearrangement links TRBV10-3 to TRBJ2-7; 8 bases match TRBD1. CDR3 bases: TGTGCCATCAGTGAGTCTGCAGGGGGCATCTACGAGCAGTACTTC. Translated: CAISESAGGIYEQYF.